This section outlines one TCR beta chain sequence together with its context. A single record per CDR3 protein comes from TCRdb applying MiXCR to the 5' RACE reads. In the table there are 500,000 to 700,000 distinct CDR3 sequences, 15% to 20% of which are singletons. The record originates from a study of T cells after yellow fever vaccination. The length of the CDR3 is 14 residues. The V end was cut by 3 bases, the J end by 9 bases, with 15 bases between. Germline CDR1 reads MDHEN; CDR2 reads SYDVKM. Here the sequenced sample was PBMCs, taken 15 days after the yellow fever booster vaccination. The chain employs TRBV28 and TRBJ2-1, with D unresolved. This clonotype was obtained from a young man who received the YFV17D yellow fever vaccine. DNA of the CDR3: TGTGCCAGCAGTTTGGGGTTCAGGATCGGTGAGCAGTTCTTC. Amino acids: CASSLGFRIGEQFF.